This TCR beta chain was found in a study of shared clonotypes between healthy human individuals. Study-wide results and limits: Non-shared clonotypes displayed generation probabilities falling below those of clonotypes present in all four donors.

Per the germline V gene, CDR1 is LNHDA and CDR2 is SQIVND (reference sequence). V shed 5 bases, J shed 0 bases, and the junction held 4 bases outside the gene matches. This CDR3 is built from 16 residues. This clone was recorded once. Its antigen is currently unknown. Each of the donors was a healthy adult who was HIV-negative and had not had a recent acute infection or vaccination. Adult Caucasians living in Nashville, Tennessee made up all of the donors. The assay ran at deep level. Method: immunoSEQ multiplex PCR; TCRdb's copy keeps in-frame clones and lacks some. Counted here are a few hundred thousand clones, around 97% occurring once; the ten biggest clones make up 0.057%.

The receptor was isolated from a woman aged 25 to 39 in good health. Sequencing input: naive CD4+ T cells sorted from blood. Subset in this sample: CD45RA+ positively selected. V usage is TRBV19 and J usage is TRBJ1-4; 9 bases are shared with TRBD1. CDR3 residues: CASSLRTGATNEKLFF. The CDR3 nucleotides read TGTGCCAGTAGTTTGCGGACAGGGGCAACTAATGAAAAACTGTTTTTT. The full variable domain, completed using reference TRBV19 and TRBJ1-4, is DGGITQSPKYLFRKEGQNVTLSCEQNLNHDAMYWYRQDPGQGLRLIYYSQIVNDFQKGDIAEGYSVSREKKESFPLTVTSAQKNPTAFYLCASSLRTGATNEKLFFGSGTQLSVL.